This is a list of T cell receptor beta chains from one sample in a study of monozygotic twins with inflammatory bowel disease. From the 5' RACE reads, TCRdb lists one entry per CDR3 protein and no DNA. The sample table sets out some 400,000 distinct CDR3 sequences. Sequencing input: blood. The source is a human donor with ulcerative colitis or Crohn's disease, or a healthy co-twin of an affected twin (not recorded which). Each CDR3 is given with its conserved first and last residue.

TRBJ2-5	TRBV12-3/TRBV12-4	12	CASSAHGETQYF
TRBJ1-1	TRBV12-3/TRBV12-4	15	CASSKGQGFDTEAFF
TRBJ2-3	TRBV7-2	14	CASSRGGLTGTQYF
TRBJ2-6	TRBV5-1	15	CASREWVAGANVLTF
TRBJ2-1	TRBV12-3/TRBV12-4	15	CASSNYGTIDGEQFF
TRBJ2-3	TRBV5-6	15	CASSFGDPYTDTQYF
TRBJ1-5	TRBV4-2	15	CASSQEENGAWPQHF
TRBJ2-7	TRBV5-4	13	CASSLDGPYEQYF
TRBJ2-7	TRBV5-1	14	CASSFGTTAHEQYF
TRBJ2-7	TRBV27	16	CASSLPLTDPGSEQYF
TRBJ2-5	TRBV28	14	CASSFGQRGETQYF